Below are 22 T cell receptor beta chains sequenced from a single sample in a study of shared clonotypes between healthy human individuals. Assay used: immunoSEQ multiplex PCR; TCRdb lists only in-frame clones, some missing. This table holds 2,500,000 or so clones, 85% to 95% found once. What was sequenced was naive CD4+ T cells from PBMCs. Subset specified: CD45RA+ positively selected. The receptors originated from a young man in good health. Some clones in this sample may be carry-over from other donors' samples.

CDR3 amino acids: CASSRDLGYSYNEQFF. The CDR3 DNA is TGTGCCAGCAGCCGAGATTTGGGCTACTCCTACAATGAGCAGTTCTTC. The chain recombines TRBV27 with TRBJ2-1; unclear D gene. V lost 6 bases and J 0 bases, leaving 15 bases between the germline ends. This CDR3 contains 16 residues. Germline V gene lookup returns CDR1 MNHEY and CDR2 SMNVEV (reference sequence).

This clone appeared once. This rearrangement joins TRBV5-4 to TRBJ2-7; TRBD2 is a possible D gene (6 bases). CDR1 and CDR2 from the germline V gene are SGHNT and YYREEE (reference sequence). Between the trimmed V and J ends, which lost 0 bases and 0 bases, there was a span of 10 bases. CDR3 size: 15 residues. CDR3 sequence reads: CASSLGGLSSYEQYF. The CDR3 bases are TGTGCCAGCAGCTTGGGGGGACTCAGCTCCTACGAGCAGTACTTC.

V gene TRBV9 combines with J gene TRBJ2-2, with TRBD1 identical over 8 bases. Trimming cost V 4 bases and J 4 bases; bases outside gene matches: 9. Germline V gene data show CDR1 as SGDLS and CDR2 as YYNGEE. This CDR3 has 16 residues. The CDR3 reads CASSPRTGRATGELFF. CDR3 in DNA: TGTGCCAGCAGCCCACGGACAGGGCGGGCCACCGGGGAGCTGTTTTTT. The full variable domain, its missing parts supplied by reference TRBV9 and TRBJ2-2, is DSGVTQTPKHLITATGQRVTLRCSPRSGDLSVYWYQQSLDQGLQFLIQYYNGEERAKGNILERFSAQQFPDLHSELNLSSLELGDSALYFCASSPRTGRATGELFFGEGSRLTVL.

This sequence joins TRBV5-6 and TRBJ2-3, with 8 bases identical to TRBD2. CDR1 SGHDT and CDR2 YYEEEE come from the germline V gene. The V segment lost 0 bases and the J segment 1 base; nucleotides outside the gene matches: 4. The CDR3 loop spans 16 amino acids. CDR3 region: CASSLGSGRGTDTQYF. The CDR3 region has the DNA TGTGCCAGCAGCTTGGGGAGCGGGAGAGGCACAGATACGCAGTATTTT.

This clone was detected once. The V call is TRBV7-6, the J call TRBJ2-5, with D uncertain. There are 13 residues in the CDR3. V was pared by 5 bases and J by 5 bases, with 12 bases between. CDR1 and CDR2 from the germline V gene are SGHVS and FNYEAQ. In nucleotides, the CDR3 is TGTGCCAGCAGCAACCTCCCCGGGGAGACCCAGTACTTC. Translating it yields CASSNLPGETQYF. Full variable domain (missing parts from reference TRBV7-6 and TRBJ2-5): GAGVSQSPRYKVTKRGQDVALRCDPISGHVSLYWYRQALGQGPEFLTYFNYEAQQDKSGLPNDRFSAERPEGSISTLTIQRTEQRDSAMYRCASSNLPGETQYFGPGTRLLVL.

This clone was seen once. The chain employs TRBV27 and TRBJ1-2, with TRBD1 as a possible D gene (5 bases). Germline V gene lookup returns CDR1 MNHEY and CDR2 SMNVEV (reference sequence). Trimming left V 6 bases short and J 0 bases short, with 14 bases between. This CDR3 is 15 amino acids long. CDR3 in amino acids: CASRIGAFSNYGYTF. As DNA, the CDR3 is TGTGCCAGCAGAATTGGGGCCTTTTCTAACTATGGCTACACCTTC.

The V call is TRBV10-3, the J call TRBJ2-3; maybe TRBD1 (5 bases). Trimming stripped 0 bases from V and 4 bases from J, with 8 bases between. The CDR3 contains 14 residues. Germline CDR1 reads ENHRY; CDR2 reads SYGVKD. The CDR3 bases are TGTGCCATCAGTGAGTCTAAAGGGGCAGATACGCAGTATTTT. It specifies CAISESKGADTQYF.

The chain joins TRBV5-1 to TRBJ2-2; maybe TRBD1 (5 bases). The germline gives CDR1 SGHRS, CDR2 YFSETQ. The V end lost 1 base, the J end lost 5 bases, and 12 bases lay between the germline ends. The CDR3 consists of 15 residues. CDR3 protein: CASSLSTARTGELFF. The CDR3 DNA follows: TGCGCCAGCAGCTTGTCGACAGCGCGAACCGGGGAGCTGTTTTTT. Complete variable domain (other parts from reference TRBV5-1 and TRBJ2-2): KAGVTQTPRYLIKTRGQQVTLSCSPISGHRSVSWYQQTPGQGLQFLFEYFSETQRNKGNFPGRFSGRQFSNSRSEMNVSTLELGDSALYLCASSLSTARTGELFFGEGSRLTVL.

This clone was detected only a few times. The rearrangement joins TRBV19 to TRBJ1-2, with D uncertain. The germline V gene has CDR1 LNHDA and CDR2 SQIVND (reference sequence). V dropped 3 bases and J dropped 0 bases, with 11 bases sitting between them. CDR3 length: 15 amino acids. The CDR3 reads CASSILFQANYGYTF. The DNA for the CDR3 is TGTGCCAGTAGTATCCTTTTCCAGGCTAACTATGGCTACACCTTC.

V and J are TRBV4-1 and TRBJ1-2; D is unresolved. The germline V gene encodes CDR1 MGHRA and CDR2 YSYEKL. The CDR3 is made up of 13 amino acids. With 4 bases removed from V and 4 bases from J, the gap between germline ends came to 10 bases. CDR3 sequence: CASSRNEGYGYTF. The CDR3 nucleotides read TGCGCCAGCAGCCGAAATGAGGGCTATGGCTACACCTTC.

This sequence joins TRBV7-9 and TRBJ1-4; D perhaps matches TRBD1 (6 bases). Trimming took off 1 base at V and 0 bases at J, with 15 bases between the two ends. Germline-derived CDR1 and CDR2 are SEHNR and FQNEAQ (reference sequence). The CDR3 length is 18 residues. CDR3 sequence reads: CASSLGGGGDATNEKLFF. The CDR3 nucleotides are TGTGCCAGCAGCTTAGGAGGGGGAGGGGATGCAACTAATGAAAAACTGTTTTTT.

This chain joins TRBV19 and TRBJ2-1; TRBD2 matches 11 bases. Trimming at V came to 0 bases and at J to 4 bases, leaving 11 bases not matched to a gene. The V gene's germline CDR1 is LNHDA and CDR2 SQIVND (reference sequence). The CDR3 consists of 19 residues. The CDR3 loop reads CASSIDRLAGSTRYNEQFF. The CDR3 DNA reads TGTGCCAGTAGTATAGATCGACTAGCGGGATCTACTCGTTACAATGAGCAGTTCTTC. The full variable domain, rest sourced from reference TRBV19 and TRBJ2-1, is DGGITQSPKYLFRKEGQNVTLSCEQNLNHDAMYWYRQDPGQGLRLIYYSQIVNDFQKGDIAEGYSVSREKKESFPLTVTSAQKNPTAFYLCASSIDRLAGSTRYNEQFFGPGTRLTVL.

On this clone: Other nucleotide sequences in the sample specify the same CDR3. This chain joins TRBV5-1 and TRBJ2-1; TRBD2 aligns across 9 bases. V shed 4 bases, J shed 9 bases, and the junction held 5 bases outside the gene matches. The germline V gene has CDR1 SGHRS and CDR2 YFSETQ. The CDR3 sequence is 13 residues long. The CDR3 DNA is TGCGCCAGCAGCCTGGGACTAGCCGGTGAGCAGTTCTTC. Amino acid sequence: CASSLGLAGEQFF.

This clone was seen only once. The gene calls are TRBV7-2 and TRBJ2-3; the D gene is possibly TRBD2 (6 bases). The CDR3 is 16 residues long. V lost 5 bases to trimming and J lost 1 base, with 16 bases between them. CDR1 is SGHTA and CDR2 is FQGNSA in the germline V gene. CDR3 amino acids: CASSVTGTGGTDTQYF. The CDR3 DNA follows: TGTGCCAGCAGCGTAACCGGGACTGGGGGCACAGATACGCAGTATTTT.

The chain carries TRBV6-5 and TRBJ1-2, with a tentative D call TRBD1 (5 bases). Deletions cut 0 bases from V and 7 bases from J, with 6 bases between. The germline CDR1 and CDR2 sequences are MNHEY and SVGAGI. The CDR3 loop spans 12 amino acids. DNA of the CDR3: TGTGCCAGCAGTTACTCAGGGGTTGGCTACACCTTC. Protein sequence: CASSYSGVGYTF.

The rearrangement joins TRBV9 to TRBJ2-3; D possibly corresponds to TRBD2 (6 bases). V lost 4 bases and J lost 3, with 21 bases in between. CDR1 is SGDLS, CDR2 YYNGEE, per germline. The CDR3 has 17 amino acids. Here the CDR3 DNA reads TGTGCCAGCAGCATAGGAGGGTGGGAAGGTTCGACAGATACGCAGTATTTT. Residues: CASSIGGWEGSTDTQYF.

As for this clone: Distinct nucleotide sequences in the sample also encode this CDR3. The rearrangement joins TRBV9 to TRBJ1-1; D unclear. CDR3 size: 12 residues. Germline CDR1 is SGDLS and CDR2 is YYNGEE. V gave up 0 bases and J gave up 4 bases, with 4 bases separating them. This CDR3 reads CASSVEGTEAFF. The CDR3 DNA sequence: TGTGCCAGCAGCGTAGAAGGCACTGAAGCTTTCTTT.

The chain uses TRBV28 and TRBJ2-3; D call uncertain. V lost 4 bases and J 8 bases, leaving 16 bases between the germline ends. From germline, CDR1 is MDHEN and CDR2 SYDVKM. The CDR3 sequence is 14 residues long. CDR3 coding DNA: TGTGCCAGCAGTTGGGCTTCCGTGGCCCGTACGCAGTATTTT. Translating it yields CASSWASVARTQYF.

The rearrangement links TRBV7-6 to TRBJ1-3, with D maybe TRBD1 (5 bases). The V gene's germline CDR1 is SGHVS and CDR2 FNYEAQ. The ends were cut back, 0 bases at V and 9 bases at J, with 15 bases in the middle. This CDR3 is 15 amino acids long. The CDR3 DNA follows: TGTGCCAGCAGCTTAGCCCCCAACAGTCAGGGCACCATATATTTT. Protein: CASSLAPNSQGTIYF.

V usage is TRBV6-1 and J usage is TRBJ2-7; a weak D match, TRBD1 (5 bases). This CDR3 is 16 amino acids long. Trimming left V 1 base short and J 2 bases short, with 15 bases between. The germline CDR1 and CDR2 sequences are MNHNS and SASEGT. The CDR3, as DNA: TGTGCCAGCAGTGAAGTTTCCCCACAGGTTGCCTACGAGCAGTACTTC. This encodes CASSEVSPQVAYEQYF.

In regard to this clone: The sample carries other DNA sequences with the same CDR3. The V call is TRBV7-2, the J call TRBJ2-5; possibly TRBD1 for D (5 bases). CDR1 and CDR2 from the germline V gene are SGHTA and FQGNSA. The V end was cut by 1 base, the J end by 1 base, with 7 bases between. This CDR3 comprises 14 residues. The chain's CDR3 is CASSLVTAQETQYF. The CDR3 region has the DNA TGTGCCAGCAGCTTAGTGACAGCCCAAGAGACCCAGTACTTC.

The V and J genes are TRBV4-2 and TRBJ2-1, with D maybe TRBD1 (5 bases). The CDR3 contains 15 residues. V gave up 0 bases and J gave up 7 bases, with 13 bases separating them. Germline V lookup: CDR1 LGHNA, CDR2 YNFKEQ. The CDR3, as DNA: TGTGCCAGCAGCCAAGATCTAGTAGGGGCGAATGAGCAGTTCTTC. It translates to CASSQDLVGANEQFF.